Listed below are T cell receptor beta chains from one sample, sequenced in a study of blood T cell repertoires in COVID-19. Using immunoSEQ multiplex PCR, the repertoire was profiled, and TCRdb retains in-frame clones only, with some absent. The sample shows about 76,000 clones, approximately 81% of them seen only once. The material sequenced was peripheral blood. Receptors were obtained from a man in his fifties or sixties with COVID-19, enrolled during active disease. CDR3s include the opening cysteine and the closing phenylalanine or tryptophan. D genes are given only for firm matches. Clone sizes are given selectively: once, few, many, or a class where the clone is expanded.

cdr3_nt cdr3_aa v_call d_call j_call clone_size
TGTGCCAGCAGCTTAACGGGACAGGTTTCGGGCACCGGGGAGCTGTTTTTT CASSLTGQVSGTGELFF TRBV7-3 TRBD1 TRBJ2-2 -
TGTGCCAGCAGCCAATCCGACAGGGGGCGGTACTATGGCTACACCTTC CASSQSDRGRYYGYTF TRBV3-1/TRBV3-2 TRBD1 TRBJ1-2 -
TGTGCCAGCAGCTTAGATGGGACAGGGATTCAGCCCCAGCATTTT CASSLDGTGIQPQHF TRBV11-2 TRBD1 TRBJ1-5 -
TGTGCCAGCACTGGGGGGTTCTACGGCTACACCTTC CASTGGFYGYTF TRBV25-1 - TRBJ1-2 few
TGTGCCAGCAGTTTATACCAGGGGGCTCGGACTGAAGCTTTCTTT CASSLYQGARTEAFF TRBV28 TRBD1 TRBJ1-1 -
TGTGCCTGGTTCCGGGGAGGGACCACTGAAGCTTTCTTT CAWFRGGTTEAFF TRBV30 - TRBJ1-1 -
TGCGCCAGCAGTCTGGACAGGGGGCGACGAGATACGCAGTATTTT CASSLDRGRRDTQYF TRBV10-1 TRBD1 TRBJ2-3 -
TGTGCCACCAGTGGGACAGGGATGGGAGAGACCCAGTACTTC CATSGTGMGETQYF TRBV24-1 TRBD1 TRBJ2-5 -
TGTGCCAGCAGCCTGGGACTAGCCGCCGGGGAGCTGTTTTTT CASSLGLAAGELFF TRBV7-3 TRBD2 TRBJ2-2 -
TGTGCCAGCAGTCACCTGGCAGAAGAGACCCAGTACTTC CASSHLAEETQYF TRBV3-1/TRBV3-2 - TRBJ2-5 -
TGTGCCAGTAGTTCTGCAGGGAACTACGAGCAGTACTTC CASSSAGNYEQYF TRBV19 - TRBJ2-7 -
TGTGCCAGCAGTGACTTCTCCGCCCGCGCCGCCGGGGGTGAAGCTTTCTTT CASSDFSARAAGGEAFF TRBV25-1 - TRBJ1-1 -
TGTGCCATCAGTGCGGAGGGGGGGCGGAGCTCCTACAATGAGCAGTTCTTC CAISAEGGRSSYNEQFF TRBV10-3 - TRBJ2-1 -
TGTGCCAGCAGTTATGGGACGGGACTCTATGGCTACACCTTC CASSYGTGLYGYTF TRBV6-5 - TRBJ1-2 -
TGTGCCAGCAAGCAATTAAGCAATCAGCCCCAGCATTTT CASKQLSNQPQHF TRBV2 - TRBJ1-5 -
TGCGCCAGCAGCTCGGACATTGGTTACAATGAGCAGTTCTTC CASSSDIGYNEQFF TRBV5-1 - TRBJ2-1 -
TGTGCCAGCAGAGGACAGCCAAATAATTCACCCCTCCACTTT CASRGQPNNSPLHF TRBV25-1 - TRBJ1-6 -
TGTGCCAGCAGTCGGACAGGTTTCTATGGCTACACCTTC CASSRTGFYGYTF TRBV12-3/TRBV12-4 TRBD1 TRBJ1-2 -
TGTGCCAGCAGTCAAAATTACGAGCAGTACTTC CASSQNYEQYF TRBV6-5 - TRBJ2-7 -
TGTGCCAGCAGCGTAGGGTCGTCGGGGGGGCGCCGAGAGCAGTTCTTC CASSVGSSGGRREQFF TRBV9 TRBD2 TRBJ2-1 once
TGCGCCAGCAGCCCGACTAGCGACCCCTACAATGAGCAGTTCTTC CASSPTSDPYNEQFF TRBV5-1 TRBD2 TRBJ2-1 -
TGCGCCAGCAGCTCGGGACAGGACATAGATACGCAGTATTTT CASSSGQDIDTQYF TRBV5-1 TRBD1 TRBJ2-3 -
TGTGCCAGCAGACCGGACAGGGCAGATACGCAGTATTTT CASRPDRADTQYF TRBV7-9 TRBD1 TRBJ2-3 -
TGCGCCAGCAGCCAACAGGGACAGGGGTATGACGAGCAGTACTTC CASSQQGQGYDEQYF TRBV5-1 TRBD1 TRBJ2-7 -
TGCGCCAGCAGCCAGAATGAGGGTGATCCTGTGGGCTACACCTTC CASSQNEGDPVGYTF TRBV4-1 - TRBJ1-2 few
TGTGCCAGCAGCTTAGAAACAGGGCGGGGCACAGATACGCAGTATTTT CASSLETGRGTDTQYF TRBV7-9 - TRBJ2-3 -
TGTGCCATCACCTCCGGTTCTGGAAACACCATATATTTT CAITSGSGNTIYF TRBV10-3 - TRBJ1-3 -
TGTGCCAGCAGTCCCCCAACAGGGAACACTGAAGCTTTCTTT CASSPPTGNTEAFF TRBV28 - TRBJ1-1 once
TGTGCCAGCAACCCACTGACGGCGGTCCCTGAAGCTTTCTTT CASNPLTAVPEAFF TRBV6-5 - TRBJ1-1 few